The TCR beta chain described here comes from a study of identical twins. Through template switching, a universal primer site was introduced, and the cDNA contained unique molecular identifiers. TCRdb analysed the 5' RACE reads with MiXCR anew, one entry per CDR3 protein. Of approximately 1.8 million distinct CDR3 sequences listed, less than 40% were seen once; the top ten hold about 0.27%. V lost 6 bases to trimming and J lost 1 base; unmatched junction nucleotides: 6. CDR3 length: 13 amino acids. Germline V gives CDR1 DFQATT, CDR2 SNEGSKA (reference sequence). This clonotype originated in a newborn girl in good health. The gene calls are TRBV20-1 and TRBJ2-7; TRBD1 matches at 7 bases. The specimen was cord blood. CDR3 sequence: CSAPPTGSYEQYF. CDR3 nucleotides: TGCAGTGCCCCCCCGACAGGGTCCTACGAGCAGTACTTC.